These 2 T cell receptor beta chains originate from one sample sequenced in a study of cytomegalovirus exposure and HLA in healthy donors. 60 Vbeta and 13 Jbeta primers were used in PCR. Method: immunoSEQ multiplex PCR; TCRdb's copy keeps in-frame clones and lacks some. The sample consists of over 150,000 clones, around nine tenths of them appearing once. Sequencing was carried out using PBMCs. All receptors come from a woman in her thirties in good health and CMV-seronegative.

The rearrangement joins TRBV5-6 to TRBJ2-3; no clear D gene. The CDR3 runs to 11 residues. Deletions cut 2 bases from V and 10 bases from J, with 8 bases between. The germline CDR1 and CDR2 sequences are SGHDT and YYEEEE. CDR3 DNA: TGTGCCAGCAGCTTCTCGCTATCGCAGTATTTT. This encodes CASSFSLSQYF.

The rearrangement links TRBV9 to TRBJ2-7; TRBD2 agrees at 8 bases. Germline CDR1 reads SGDLS; CDR2 reads YYNGEE. The CDR3 runs 16 residues. The trim removed 0 bases at V and 2 bases at J, leaving 7 bases unmatched. The CDR3 region is CASSVDASGSPYEQYF. For the CDR3, the DNA is TGTGCCAGCAGCGTAGATGCCAGCGGGAGCCCCTACGAGCAGTACTTC. Looking up the rest from reference TRBV9 and TRBJ2-7 gives the full variable domain: DSGVTQTPKHLITATGQRVTLRCSPRSGDLSVYWYQQSLDQGLQFLIQYYNGEERAKGNILERFSAQQFPDLHSELNLSSLELGDSALYFCASSVDASGSPYEQYFGPGTRLTVT.